This T cell receptor beta chain was captured by sequencing in a study of T cells in Graves' hyperthyroidism and ophthalmopathy. The investigators amplified TCR beta CDR3 regions from RNA transcripts. Primed by the HTBI set, a first-round RT-PCR was run on the TCR CDR3. Via MiXCR, TCRdb re-called the multiplex PCR reads, giving one row per CDR3 protein. Among over 250,000 distinct CDR3 sequences, 25% to 30% were seen once, and the ten largest hold roughly a quarter. The germline V gene has CDR1 SGHTS and CDR2 YDEGEE. The CDR3 covers 15 residues. V gave up 0 bases and J gave up 2 bases; unmatched junction bases: 5.

This chain connects TRBV5-8 to TRBJ2-7; 7 bases map to TRBD1. The sequenced sample consisted of blood. The source is a man aged 35 to 55 with Graves' hyperthyroidism that later progressed to Graves' ophthalmopathy. The chain's CDR3 is CASSLVRDSTYEQYF. In nucleotides, the CDR3 is TGTGCCAGCAGCTTGGTCCGGGACAGCACCTACGAGCAGTACTTC. Full variable domain (outside the CDR3, taken from reference TRBV5-8 and TRBJ2-7): EAGVTQSPTHLIKTRGQQATLRCSPISGHTSVYWYQQALGLGLQFLLWYDEGEERNRGNFPPRFSGRQFPNYSSELNVNALELEDSALYLCASSLVRDSTYEQYFGPGTRLTVT.